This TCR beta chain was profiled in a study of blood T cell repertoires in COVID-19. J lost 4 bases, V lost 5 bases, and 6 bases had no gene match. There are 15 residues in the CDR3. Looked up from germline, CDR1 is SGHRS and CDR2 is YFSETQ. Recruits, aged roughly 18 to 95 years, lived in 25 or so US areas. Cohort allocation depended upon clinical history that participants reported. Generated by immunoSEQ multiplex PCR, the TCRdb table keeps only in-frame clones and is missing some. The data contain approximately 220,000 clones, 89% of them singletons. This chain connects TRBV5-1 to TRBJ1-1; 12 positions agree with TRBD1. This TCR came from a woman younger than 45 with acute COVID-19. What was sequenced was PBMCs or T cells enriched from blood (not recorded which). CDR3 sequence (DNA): TGCGCCAGCAGGGGACAGGGGGCAGTAGGCACTGAAGCTTTCTTT. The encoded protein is CASRGQGAVGTEAFF.